A single sample gave rise to the 21 T cell receptor beta chains below, sequenced in a study of post-analysis software for immune sequencing data. Study conclusions and caveats: Controls had lower frequencies than patients of about 5 TRBV segments, which included TRBV5-6, TRBV5-1 and TRBV20-1.

Their antigens remain unidentified. TCR beta cDNA libraries included unique molecular identifiers. A single record per CDR3 protein comes from TCRdb applying MiXCR to the PCR reads. The sample has roughly 600,000 distinct CDR3 sequences, roughly two fifths seen once. Material: blood. These receptors were obtained from a girl aged 10 to 17 with multiple sclerosis.

This clonotype was observed a few times. The CDR3 sequence is CASSPRRTDNEQFF. In DNA, the CDR3 is TGTGCCAGCAGCCCTCGAAGGACGGACAATGAGCAGTTCTTC. The rearrangement links TRBV7-8 to TRBJ2-1; D remains unclear. The CDR3 runs 14 residues. Looked up from germline, CDR1 is SGHVS and CDR2 is FQNEAQ. Trimming shortened V by 5 bases and J by 5 bases, and 13 bases separated the two germline ends.

The V gene is TRBV6-1, the J gene TRBJ2-5; D ambiguous. There are 13 residues in the CDR3. Germline CDR1 is MNHNS and CDR2 is SASEGT. V shed 1 base and J shed 5 bases, with 8 bases lying between them. The CDR3 DNA is TGTGCCAGCAGTGAAGGGGCATCCGAGACCCAGTACTTC. Residues: CASSEGASETQYF.

This clonotype was recorded at least ten times. The chain combines TRBV20-1 with TRBJ1-5; unclear D gene. Trimming left V 1 base short and J 0 bases short, with 13 bases between. In germline, CDR1 is DFQATT, CDR2 SNEGSKA (reference sequence). The CDR3 totals 16 residues. CDR3 in amino acids: CSARVGLPYSNQPQHF. The CDR3 coding sequence is TGCAGTGCTAGAGTGGGATTGCCTTATAGCAATCAGCCCCAGCATTTT.

This chain connects TRBV20-1 to TRBJ2-3, with TRBD1 as a possible D gene (6 bases). V dropped 2 bases and J dropped 1 base, with 19 bases sitting between them. From germline, CDR1 is DFQATT and CDR2 SNEGSKA (reference sequence). CDR3 length: 17 amino acids. The CDR3 is CSARSTGLGHRTDTQYF. Written as DNA, the CDR3 is TGCAGTGCTAGATCCACAGGGTTGGGGCACCGCACAGATACGCAGTATTTT.

The chain carries TRBV29-1 and TRBJ1-2; no clear D gene. Germline V gene data show CDR1 as SQVTM and CDR2 as ANQGSEA. Trimming shortened V by 4 bases and J by 3 bases, and 6 bases separated the two germline ends. The CDR3 totals 11 residues. CDR3 in amino acids: CSVGQDYGYTF. CDR3 nucleotides: TGCAGCGTTGGACAAGACTATGGCTACACCTTC.

J is TRBJ2-3 and V is TRBV5-1; 8 nucleotides match TRBD1. CDR3 size: 15 residues. V dropped 0 bases and J dropped 6; count of bases not matched to a gene: 6. Germline values: CDR1 SGHRS, CDR2 YFSETQ. CDR3 sequence: CASSLAGQGTDTQYF. CDR3 nucleotide sequence: TGCGCCAGCAGCTTGGCTGGACAGGGTACGGATACGCAGTATTTT.

The chain couples TRBV4-1 to TRBJ1-2; TRBD1 is a possible D gene (5 bases). CDR3 length equals 17 residues. V dropped 0 bases and J dropped 5 bases, with 19 bases sitting between them. Germline V gene lookup returns CDR1 MGHRA and CDR2 YSYEKL. CDR3 in amino acids: CASSQDIGEGWGYGYTF. For the CDR3, the DNA is TGCGCCAGCAGCCAAGATATCGGGGAGGGATGGGGGTATGGCTACACCTTC.

The rearrangement links TRBV12-3 or TRBV12-4 to TRBJ2-5; D possibly matches TRBD1 or TRBD2 (6 bases each). V was trimmed by 7 bases and J by 5 bases, leaving 17 bases between them. The CDR3 spans 14 residues. CDR3 DNA sequence: TGTGCCAGCACCCGGACCCGAGGGGGGGAGACCCAGTACTTC. Translated: CASTRTRGGETQYF.

This rearrangement joins TRBV5-1 to TRBJ2-2; no reliable D call. CDR1 is SGHRS and CDR2 is YFSETQ in the germline V gene. Trimming shortened V by 0 bases and J by 5 bases, and 11 bases separated the two germline ends. This CDR3 is built from 15 residues. In DNA form, the CDR3 reads TGCGCCAGCAGCTTGGGTCCCCTAGGGACCGGGGAGCTGTTTTTT. It yields the protein CASSLGPLGTGELFF.

The rearrangement joins TRBV11-2 to TRBJ2-1; a possible D gene is TRBD2 (7 bases). Trimming pared 5 bases from V and 8 bases from J, leaving 13 bases between. Germline V gene data show CDR1 as SGHAT and CDR2 as FQNNGV. The CDR3 extends over 13 amino acids. The CDR3 DNA reads TGTGCCAGCAGCGGGGGGGGCCTCCATGAGCAGTTCTTC. It specifies CASSGGGLHEQFF.

This chain joins TRBV5-1 and TRBJ2-1, with D possibly matching TRBD1 (6 bases). The CDR3 totals 14 residues. The germline V gene has CDR1 SGHRS and CDR2 YFSETQ. Trimming shortened V by 5 bases and J by 5 bases, and 14 bases separated the two germline ends. The CDR3 nucleotides read TGCGCCAGCAGAGCCGGGACAAGCAACAATGAGCAGTTCTTC. Translating gives CASRAGTSNNEQFF.

V is TRBV5-1 and J is TRBJ2-3; 14 bases match TRBD2. This CDR3 comprises 17 residues. The junction had 6 bases not matched to a gene; V was cut back by 4 bases and J by 2 bases. Per the germline V gene, CDR1 is SGHRS and CDR2 is YFSETQ. The CDR3 DNA follows: TGCGCCAGCAGCAAAGGGACTAGCGGGGGTAACACAGATACGCAGTATTTT. This translates into CASSKGTSGGNTDTQYF.

The V and J genes are TRBV5-1 and TRBJ2-1; D unresolved. The CDR3 extends over 13 amino acids. Trimming took off 4 bases at V and 6 bases at J, with 11 bases between the two ends. Per germline, CDR1 SGHRS and CDR2 YFSETQ. CDR3 protein: CASSPTLSNEQFF. Written as DNA, the CDR3 is TGCGCCAGCAGCCCCACCTTAAGCAATGAGCAGTTCTTC.

This rearrangement joins TRBV6-2 or TRBV6-3 to TRBJ1-5; a weak D match, TRBD1 (5 bases). The CDR3 is 14 amino acids. V shed 2 bases and J shed 4 bases, with 9 bases lying between them. The germline V gene has CDR1 MNHEY and CDR2 SVGEGT. The chain's CDR3 is CASSYGWGNQPQHF. The CDR3 DNA follows: TGTGCCAGCAGTTACGGGTGGGGGAATCAGCCCCAGCATTTT.

The rearrangement links TRBV6-1 to TRBJ2-1, with 11 bases identical to TRBD2. The germline gives CDR1 MNHNS, CDR2 SASEGT. The CDR3 totals 11 residues. The CDR3 nucleotides read TGTGCTACTAGCGGGGGCTACGAGCAGTTCTTC. Amino acids: CATSGGYEQFF.

This clonotype was detected a few times. V gene TRBV7-2 combines with J gene TRBJ2-3; tentatively, D is TRBD2 (7 bases). Germline V CDR1 and CDR2: SGHTA, FQGNSA. Trimming removed 2 bases from V and 0 bases from J, with 18 bases in between. The CDR3 length is 18 residues. CDR3 region: CASSLLGGGGQSTDTQYF. For the CDR3, the DNA is TGTGCCAGCAGCTTATTAGGTGGCGGGGGCCAGAGCACAGATACGCAGTATTTT.

The rearrangement joins TRBV29-1 to TRBJ2-3; 8 bases are a match to TRBD2. The CDR3 is 13 residues long. Germline CDR1 SQVTM, CDR2 ANQGSEA. J gave up 2 bases and V 8 bases, and 6 bases lay outside the gene matches. DNA for the CDR3: TGCAGCACAGGGACTAGACTCACAGATACGCAGTATTTT. Protein product: CSTGTRLTDTQYF.

The J gene is TRBJ2-1, the V gene TRBV24-1, with D hard to call. Trimming took off 6 bases at V and 8 bases at J, with 7 bases between the two ends. CDR3 size: 11 residues. From germline, CDR1 is KGHDR and CDR2 SFDVKD. CDR3 loop: CATSQIDEQFF. CDR3 nucleotides: TGTGCCACCAGTCAGATTGATGAGCAGTTCTTC.

This clonotype showed up just a few times. This chain links TRBV6-1 with TRBJ2-7; 9 positions match TRBD2. The germline V gene has CDR1 MNHNS and CDR2 SASEGT. The V gene end was trimmed by 2 bases and the J gene end by 3 bases; junction bases not matched to a gene: 5. CDR3 length equals 15 residues. The CDR3 bases are TGTGCCAGCAGTGAACTAGCGGGAAATGACTACGAGCAGTACTTC. It is translated as CASSELAGNDYEQYF.

The V and J genes are TRBV7-9 and TRBJ2-7, with D tentatively TRBD1 or TRBD2 (5 bases each). Per germline, CDR1 SEHNR and CDR2 FQNEAQ (reference sequence). This CDR3 region has 15 residues. V gave up 1 base and J gave up 2 bases, with 12 bases separating them. CDR3: CASSLELGQPYEQYF. CDR3 nucleotide sequence: TGTGCCAGCAGCTTAGAACTAGGACAACCCTACGAGCAGTACTTC.

CDR3 DNA sequence: TGTGCCAGCAGCCTGGGTACGGTCTCCTACAATGAGCAGTTCTTC. Protein sequence: CASSLGTVSYNEQFF. The chain recombines TRBV11-2 with TRBJ2-1; no reliable D call. This CDR3 is 15 amino acids long. Trimming pared 5 bases from V and 0 bases from J, leaving 11 bases between. Germline-derived CDR1 and CDR2 are SGHAT and FQNNGV.